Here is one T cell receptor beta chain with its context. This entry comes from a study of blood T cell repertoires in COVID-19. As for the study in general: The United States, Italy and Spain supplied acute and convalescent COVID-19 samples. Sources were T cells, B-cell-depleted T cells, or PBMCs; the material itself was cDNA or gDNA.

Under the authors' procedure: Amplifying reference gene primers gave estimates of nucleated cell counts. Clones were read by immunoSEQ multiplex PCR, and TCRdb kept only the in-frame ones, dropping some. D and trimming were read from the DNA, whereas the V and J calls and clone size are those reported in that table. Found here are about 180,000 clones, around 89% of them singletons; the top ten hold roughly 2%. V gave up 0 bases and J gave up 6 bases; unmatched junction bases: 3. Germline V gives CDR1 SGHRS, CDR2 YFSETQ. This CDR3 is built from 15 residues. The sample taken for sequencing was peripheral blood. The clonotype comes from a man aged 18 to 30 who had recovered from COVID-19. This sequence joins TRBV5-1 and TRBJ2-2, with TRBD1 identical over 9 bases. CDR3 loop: CASSLGDRVPGELFF. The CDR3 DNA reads TGCGCCAGCAGCTTGGGGGACAGGGTCCCCGGGGAGCTGTTTTTT.